This entry is about one T cell receptor beta chain. Its antigen specificity is not known. Per-base quality was not reported, and no clone a single base away is much larger than it. This sample was taken from a study of T cell responses to AZD1222 COVID-19 vaccine (dated by TCRdb to 2020 to 2023). Study-wide context: AZD1222 recipients whose second dose came at about 4 weeks and those whose second dose came at about 12 weeks were combined into one group, since spike-specific TCR depth and breadth did not differ between the two schedules. TCR sequencing was performed for more than 230 trial participants, of whom 207 were given two doses of AZD1222 and approximately 26 were given two doses of MenACWY control vaccine. Trial participants were enrolled by age into 18-55, 56-69 and 70-plus year subgroups, with approximately 150, 30 and 60 TCR-sequenced participants respectively.

This sample's time point label indicates: baseline before first vaccination. Vaccinee samples were obtained from the UK trials COV001 and COV002, which included a single-blind randomized controlled phase 2/3 trial of AZD1222 (ChAdOx1 nCoV-19) in healthy adults. For TCRbeta chain sequencing, PBMC samples were collected from trial participants at day 0 and at day 28 after the second dose. The CDR3 regions of human TCRbeta chains were analyzed by immunosequencing. Per the source publication's procedure: TCRs in the repertoires were matched against a reference library of SARS-CoV-2-specific TCRs that had been generated with the MIRA antigen-specificity platform. Breadth meant the fraction of unique TCRs that were SARS-CoV-2-associated, whereas depth meant the fraction of total T cells that were SARS-CoV-2-associated. Using the MIRA data, every spike-specific TCR was mapped to the spike region that the TCR reacted to and assigned to either a CD4 or a CD8 class. Log10-transformed breadth and depth values were compared by one-way ANOVA with Sidak's multiple comparisons tests. TCRdb obtained this table from immuneACCESS and retained in-frame rearrangements with V and J assigned. These tables miss some clones; where compared with another copy, unresolved V genes account for less than half of the shortfall, and the remainder is unexplained. That table furnishes V, J and clone size, whereas the DNA furnished D and trimming. The sample contains approximately 150,000 clones, approximately 90% of them found a single time. The leading ten clones occupy about 4.6% of the sample.

The paper's findings and limits, for the study overall: Reportedly, almost half of the unique spike-specific TCRs recognized epitopes lying outside the regions that are mutated in the B.1.351 and B.1.1.7 variants. After two AZD1222 doses, both the breadth and the depth of spike-specific TCRs were significantly higher than at day 0 and than in MenACWY recipients. Conclusions about previously exposed vaccinees are limited, since just a handful of AZD1222 recipients were seropositive for SARS-CoV-2 at baseline. Participants were mostly white British and included more females than males, and it was suggested by the authors that clonal diversity may have been underestimated. CD4 TCRs associated with the vaccine covered the entire spike protein, and the dominant responses were in regions 160-218 and 743-854. The 56-69-year group was small, and its depth increase did not reach significance, likely because of low power. No day 14 peak-response samples were available, so repertoires were characterized only after the peak T cell response.

The input for sequencing was peripheral blood, taken on day 0 of AZD1222 vaccination. The sequence came from an adult in good health.

The bases are TGTGCCAGCAGCTTAGGACAGGGGACGCAGTATTTT. It is translated as CASSLGQGTQYF. The sequence is built from TRBV7-2 and TRBJ2-3; TRBD1 lines up with 8 middle nucleotides. Looking up the germline V gene yields CDR1 SGHTA and CDR2 FQGNSA. At the junction V is shortened by 1 base and J by 9 bases; bases outside the gene matches: 0. The CDR3 spans 12 residues, from the cysteine through the phenylalanine. Just CDR3 DNA is preserved here, 36 bases in frame from base 1.